One sample yielded the 5 T cell receptor beta chains listed below, sequenced in a study of T cell changes during pregnancy in multiple sclerosis (dated by TCRdb to the late 2010s). Library prep was done by the immunoSEQ multiplex PCR assay. Held by TCRdb, this immuneACCESS table contains in-frame sequences only and omits some clones. Under half of the omission traces to an unresolved V gene where checked; the cause of the rest is unknown. In all, the sample holds roughly 60,000 clones, and more than 85% of those were seen once. The ten largest make up 0.85% of the sample. Sequenced material: peripheral blood, taken before pregnancy. These receptor sequences come from a female donor with multiple sclerosis, enrolled in a pregnancy study.

V usage is TRBV5-4 and J usage is TRBJ2-2, with D possibly TRBD2 on 5 matching bases. Trimming pared 0 bases from V and 8 bases from J, leaving 8 bases between. Germline loops: CDR1 SGHNT, CDR2 YYREEE (reference sequence). CDR3 length equals 13 residues. The CDR3 DNA is TGTGCCAGCAGCTTGGTCTCGGGAGGGGAGCTGTTTTTT. This codes for CASSLVSGGELFF.

This chain joins TRBV6-1 and TRBJ2-1; 9 bases map to TRBD1. The germline V gene has CDR1 MNHNS and CDR2 SASEGT. This CDR3 is built from 19 residues. The V segment lost 0 bases and the J segment 4 bases; nucleotides outside the gene matches: 13. The CDR3 nucleotides read TGTGCCAGCAGTGAAGCGCAAAGTAGGGGACAGGGAAGATACAATGAGCAGTTCTTC. It specifies CASSEAQSRGQGRYNEQFF.

The chain carries TRBV15 and TRBJ2-2; maybe TRBD2 (5 bases). CDR3 size: 15 residues. Germline V lookup: CDR1 LNHNV, CDR2 YYDKDF (reference sequence). V shed 3 bases and J shed 2 bases, with 10 bases lying between them. The chain's CDR3 is CATSSWTVNTGELFF. Written as DNA, the CDR3 is TGTGCCACCAGCAGTTGGACTGTAAACACCGGGGAGCTGTTTTTT.

The rearrangement uses TRBV5-6 and TRBJ1-2, with no clear D. This CDR3 region has 15 residues. CDR1 SGHDT and CDR2 YYEEEE come from the germline V gene. V was trimmed by 4 bases and J by 3 bases, leaving 16 bases between them. CDR3 residues: CASSPTPVIDYGYTF. The CDR3 region has the DNA TGTGCCAGCAGCCCGACACCCGTGATAGACTATGGCTACACCTTC.

This chain uses TRBV18 with TRBJ1-6, with TRBD1 matching 8 bases. J gave up 7 bases and V 0 bases, and 5 bases lay outside the gene matches. Germline CDR1 KGHSH, CDR2 LQKENI. This CDR3 spans 16 amino acids. The CDR3 nucleotides are TGTGCCAGCTCACCACCTGGACAGGGATTGAATTCACCCCTCCACTTT. Its translation: CASSPPGQGLNSPLHF.